This TCR beta chain was profiled in a study of response to subunit inactivated influenza vaccine. In this sample, this clonotype turned up many times. What it binds is not known. Findings and caveats of the study: The authors suggested that every seasonal influenza vaccination recruits few new T cells.

MiXCR, run by TCRdb on the RT-PCR reads, gives a single entry per CDR3 protein. The sample shows over 650,000 distinct CDR3 sequences, around a sixth of them seen only once. The germline V and J ends were trimmed by 6 bases and 4 bases, with 19 bases remaining between them. Per germline, CDR1 MDHEN and CDR2 SYDVKM. The length of the CDR3 is 16 residues. The chain joins TRBV28 to TRBJ2-1; tentatively, D is TRBD2 (6 bases). This clonotype originated in a man between 45 and 60 years old who received an inactivated influenza vaccine. Source: PBMCs from blood, taken 5 to 6 days after vaccination. This chain's CDR3 is CASRPVEGGLYNEQFF. The CDR3, as DNA: TGTGCCAGCAGACCCGTCGAGGGCGGACTATACAATGAGCAGTTCTTC.